The rows below give T cell receptor beta chains drawn from one sample of a study of cytomegalovirus exposure and HLA in healthy donors. Sequenced by immunoSEQ multiplex PCR; TCRdb stores in-frame clones only, minus some. This table holds 150,000 to 200,000 clones, 70% to 90% found once. The source material was PBMCs. The source of these receptors is a girl aged 10 to 17 in good health and CMV-seropositive. Each CDR3 is given with its conserved first and last residue.

J: TRBJ1-2; length: 14; V: TRBV7-3; CDR3: CASIFYLTGDGYTF
J: TRBJ2-3; length: 15; V: TRBV5-1; CDR3: CASSYSGGSTDTQYF
J: TRBJ2-1; length: 12; V: TRBV6-5; CDR3: CASSYDTGKQFF
J: TRBJ1-1; length: 13; V: TRBV5-1; CDR3: CASSLTQNTEAFF
J: TRBJ1-4; length: 13; V: TRBV2; CDR3: CATHQGAREKLFF
J: TRBJ1-2; length: 12; V: TRBV11-2; CDR3: CASSPRPGGYTF
J: TRBJ1-5; length: 15; V: TRBV2; CDR3: CASSAGSVGRQPQHF
J: TRBJ2-1; length: 16; V: TRBV19; CDR3: CASSIDWDRAYNEQFF
J: TRBJ1-1; length: 15; V: TRBV2; CDR3: CASRDTGQTNTEAFF
J: TRBJ2-3; length: 17; V: TRBV12-5; CDR3: CASALGRSGGPTDTQYF
J: TRBJ1-2; length: 15; V: TRBV5-5; CDR3: CASRVAAGGTYGYTF
J: TRBJ1-1; length: 15; V: TRBV7-8; CDR3: CASSTMTGLNTEAFF
J: TRBJ2-5; length: 14; V: TRBV7-9; CDR3: CASSLDSEKETQYF